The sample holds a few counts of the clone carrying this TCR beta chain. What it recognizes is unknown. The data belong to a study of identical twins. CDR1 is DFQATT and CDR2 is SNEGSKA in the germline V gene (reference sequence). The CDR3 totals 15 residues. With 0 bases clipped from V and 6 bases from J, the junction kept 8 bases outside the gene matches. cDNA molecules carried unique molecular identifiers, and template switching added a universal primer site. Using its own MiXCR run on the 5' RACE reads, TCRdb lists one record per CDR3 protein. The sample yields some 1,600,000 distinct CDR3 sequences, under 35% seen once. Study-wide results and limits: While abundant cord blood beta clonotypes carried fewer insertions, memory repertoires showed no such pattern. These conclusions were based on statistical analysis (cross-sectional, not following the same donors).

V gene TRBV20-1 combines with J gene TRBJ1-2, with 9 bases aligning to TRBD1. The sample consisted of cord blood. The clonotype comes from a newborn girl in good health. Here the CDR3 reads CSAREDTGTGNGYTF. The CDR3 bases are TGCAGTGCTAGAGAAGATACCGGGACAGGGAATGGCTACACCTTC.